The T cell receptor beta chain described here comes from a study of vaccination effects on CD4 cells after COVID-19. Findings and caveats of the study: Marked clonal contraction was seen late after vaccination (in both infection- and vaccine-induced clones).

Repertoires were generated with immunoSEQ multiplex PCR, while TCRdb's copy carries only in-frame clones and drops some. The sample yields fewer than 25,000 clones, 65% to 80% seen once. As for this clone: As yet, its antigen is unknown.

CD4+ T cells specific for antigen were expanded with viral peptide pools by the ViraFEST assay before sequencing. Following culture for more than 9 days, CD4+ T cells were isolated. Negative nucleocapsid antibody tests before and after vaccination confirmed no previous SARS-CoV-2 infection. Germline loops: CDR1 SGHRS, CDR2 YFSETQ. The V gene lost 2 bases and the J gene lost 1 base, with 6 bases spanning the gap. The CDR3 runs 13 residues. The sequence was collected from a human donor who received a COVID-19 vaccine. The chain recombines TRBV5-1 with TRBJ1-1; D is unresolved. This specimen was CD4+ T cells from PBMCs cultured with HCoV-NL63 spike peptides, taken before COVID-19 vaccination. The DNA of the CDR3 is TGCGCCAGCAGCTTATGGGGGAACACTGAAGCTTTCTTT. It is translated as CASSLWGNTEAFF. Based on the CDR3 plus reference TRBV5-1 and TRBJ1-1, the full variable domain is KAGVTQTPRYLIKTRGQQVTLSCSPISGHRSVSWYQQTPGQGLQFLFEYFSETQRNKGNFPGRFSGRQFSNSRSEMNVSTLELGDSALYLCASSLWGNTEAFFGQGTRLTVV.